In this sample, the clone carrying this T cell receptor beta chain turned up a few times. A junction end diverges from the germline sequence, so it may reflect a read error. The CDR3 extends over 12 amino acids. The V gene's germline CDR1 is SGHDT and CDR2 YYEEEE. These data belong to a study of blood T cell repertoires in COVID-19. Turning to the study itself: Samples taken during acute and convalescent COVID-19 were collected in the United States, Italy and Spain.

The study recruited people aged roughly 18 to 100 years across some 23 US areas. In assigning cohorts, the study relied on participant-reported clinical history. Per the study methods: Cell counts per sample came from amplifying reference gene primers. Sequencing used immunoSEQ multiplex PCR; TCRdb keeps in-frame clones, though not all of them. V, J and clone size reflect that table, while D and trimming were determined from the DNA. Of about 260,000 clones detected, around 89% appear once; the ten largest clones hold 2.5% to 3%. The specimen sequenced was PBMCs or T cells enriched from blood (not recorded which). This TCR derives from a woman aged 45-60 years who had recovered from COVID-19. This rearrangement joins TRBV5-6 to TRBJ1-1; the D is unclear. The CDR3 protein is CASSIPTGIGVF. CDR3 coding DNA: TGTGCCAGCAGCATACCGACGGGGATCGGTGTCTTT.